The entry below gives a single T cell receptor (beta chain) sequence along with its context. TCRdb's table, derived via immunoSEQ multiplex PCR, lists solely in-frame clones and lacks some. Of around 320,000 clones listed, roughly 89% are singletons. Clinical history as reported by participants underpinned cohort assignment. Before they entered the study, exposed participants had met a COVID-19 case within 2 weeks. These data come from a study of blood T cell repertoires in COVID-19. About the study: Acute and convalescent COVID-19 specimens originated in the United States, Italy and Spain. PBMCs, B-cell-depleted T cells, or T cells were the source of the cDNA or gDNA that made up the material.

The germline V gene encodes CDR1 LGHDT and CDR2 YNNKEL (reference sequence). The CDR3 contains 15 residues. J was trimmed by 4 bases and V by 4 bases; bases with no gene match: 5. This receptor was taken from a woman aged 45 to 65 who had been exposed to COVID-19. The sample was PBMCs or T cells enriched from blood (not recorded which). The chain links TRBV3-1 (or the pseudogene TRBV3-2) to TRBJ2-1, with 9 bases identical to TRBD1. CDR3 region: CASSRPGQGYNEQFF. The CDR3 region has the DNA TGTGCCAGCAGCCGACCGGGACAGGGATACAATGAGCAGTTCTTC.